The 29 T cell receptor beta chains given below trace back to one sample, sequenced in a study of OX40 agonist ivuxolimab in advanced cancers. This table comes from immunoSEQ multiplex PCR, and its TCRdb copy is limited to in-frame clones, with some not included. Here the sample spans 70,000 or so clones, roughly 89% being singletons. The sequenced sample was CD4+ or CD8+ T cells sorted from blood, obtained in a trial of the OX40 agonist ivuxolimab. These receptors originate from an adult with an advanced solid tumor such as melanoma, head and neck, liver or kidney cancer.

V gene TRBV7-9 combines with J gene TRBJ2-7; 9 bases fit TRBD2. The CDR3 sequence is 14 residues long. The germline V gene encodes CDR1 SEHNR and CDR2 FQNEAQ (reference sequence). V trimming: 1 base; J trimming: 12 bases; junction bases outside the gene matches: 10. CDR3 protein: CASSLELAGPTLYF. The CDR3 DNA sequence: TGTGCCAGCAGCTTAGAACTAGCGGGTCCCACCCTGTACTTC. The full variable domain, with the rest looked up from reference TRBV7-9 and TRBJ2-7, is DTGVSQNPRHKITKRGQNVTFRCDPISEHNRLYWYRQTLGQGPEFLTYFQNEAQLEKSRLLSDRFSAERPKGSFSTLEIQRTEQGDSAMYLCASSLELAGPTLYFGPGTRLTVT.

This chain uses TRBV29-1 with TRBJ1-4; the D is unclear. The length of the CDR3 is 13 residues. Trimming removed 2 bases at V and 8 bases at J, with 12 bases between. The germline gives CDR1 SQVTM, CDR2 ANQGSEA. This CDR3 reads CSVELGIGEKLFF. DNA of the CDR3: TGCAGCGTTGAATTAGGGATTGGGGAAAAACTGTTTTTT.

The CDR3 bases are TGCGCCAGCAGCTTGGTCCAGCGAGGCTACGAGCAGTACTTC. It codes for CASSLVQRGYEQYF. V is TRBV5-1 and J is TRBJ2-7, with D unresolved. Germline V gives CDR1 SGHRS, CDR2 YFSETQ. Trimming cost V 0 bases and J 3 bases, with 10 bases left between them. This CDR3 spans 14 amino acids.

The chain carries TRBV2 and TRBJ1-6; a weak D match, TRBD1 (6 bases). The germline CDR1 and CDR2 sequences are SNHLY and FYNNEI. The length of the CDR3 is 15 residues. The V end lost 1 base, the J end lost 9 bases, and 13 bases lay between the germline ends. The CDR3 DNA reads TGTGCCAGCAGTGAAGGGGGGGGCTGGGGTTCACCCCTCCACTTT. Translated, it gives CASSEGGGWGSPLHF. The whole variable domain, filled in from reference TRBV2 and TRBJ1-6, reads EPEVTQTPSHQVTQMGQEVILRCVPISNHLYFYWYRQILGQKVEFLVSFYNNEISEKSEIFDDQFSVERPDGSNFTLKIRSTKLEDSAMYFCASSEGGGWGSPLHFGNGTRLTVT.

The chain employs TRBV9 and TRBJ2-7; 11 nucleotides align to TRBD2. Germline CDR1 is SGDLS and CDR2 is YYNGEE. V gave up 0 bases and J gave up 2 bases; unmatched junction bases: 4. CDR3 length: 16 residues. For the CDR3, the DNA is TGTGCCAGCAGCGTAGGCGGACTAGCGGGCACCTACGAGCAGTACTTC. Translation gives CASSVGGLAGTYEQYF.

The chain recombines TRBV5-1 with TRBJ1-5, with D possibly matching TRBD1 (5 bases). The CDR3 is made up of 14 amino acids. The germline V and J ends were trimmed by 3 bases and 4 bases, with 11 bases remaining between them. The germline gives CDR1 SGHRS, CDR2 YFSETQ. CDR3 sequence reads: CASSWGGLNQPQHF. CDR3 coding DNA: TGCGCCAGCAGCTGGGGGGGATTAAATCAGCCCCAGCATTTT.

This chain uses TRBV7-2 with TRBJ1-2; 12 bases fit TRBD1. The CDR3 has 15 amino acids. V dropped 5 bases and J dropped 4; count of bases not matched to a gene: 5. CDR1 is SGHTA and CDR2 is FQGNSA in the germline V gene. The CDR3 loop reads CASSIQGQGAYGYTF. CDR3 sequence (DNA): TGTGCCAGCAGCATCCAGGGACAGGGGGCCTATGGCTACACCTTC.

The CDR3 DNA reads TGTGCCAGCGGTACAGGGGAGAACACTGAAGCTTTCTTT. It encodes CASGTGENTEAFF. The V call is TRBV7-2, the J call TRBJ1-1, with 7 bases that match TRBD1. V was pared by 8 bases and J by 1 base, with 4 bases of the junction left unmatched. Looked up from germline, CDR1 is SGHTA and CDR2 is FQGNSA. The CDR3 sequence is 13 residues long. Full variable domain (remainder filled in from reference TRBV7-2 and TRBJ1-1): GAGVSQSPSNKVTEKGKDVELRCDPISGHTALYWYRQSLGQGLEFLIYFQGNSAPDKSGLPSDRFSAERTGGSVSTLTIQRTQQEDSAVYLCASGTGENTEAFFGQGTRLTVV.

This clone appeared once. J is TRBJ2-5 and V is TRBV6-5, with D perhaps matching TRBD2 (6 bases). The germline V gene encodes CDR1 MNHEY and CDR2 SVGAGI. Between the trimmed V and J ends, which lost 9 bases and 1 base, there was a span of 9 bases. This CDR3 region has 12 residues. This CDR3 reads CASTSSQETQYF. The CDR3 DNA follows: TGTGCCAGTACTAGCTCCCAAGAGACCCAGTACTTC.

This rearrangement joins TRBV6-1 to TRBJ2-5; 7 nucleotides agree with TRBD2. After removal of 7 bases from V and 3 bases from J, the junction contained 5 bases not matched to a gene. The CDR3 runs 13 residues. CDR1 and CDR2 from the germline V gene are MNHNS and SASEGT. CDR3 coding DNA: TGTGCCAGCACGTGGGGGGGAGAAGAGACCCAGTACTTC. As protein: CASTWGGEETQYF.

The CDR3 DNA follows: TGTGCCAGCTCACCACAGGGGGACTATGGCTACACCTTC. Protein: CASSPQGDYGYTF. The V gene is TRBV18, the J gene TRBJ1-2, with D perhaps TRBD1 (6 bases). The germline gives CDR1 KGHSH, CDR2 LQKENI. The CDR3 runs 13 residues. Trimming cost V 1 base and J 3 bases, with 6 bases left between them.

CDR3 nucleotide sequence: TGTGCCAGCAGCCTCGACAGGGCGGGCACTGGGGCCAACGTCCTGACTTTC. It encodes CASSLDRAGTGANVLTF. The V and J genes are TRBV7-2 and TRBJ2-6; TRBD1 agrees at 7 bases. The length of the CDR3 is 17 residues. CDR1 is SGHTA and CDR2 is FQGNSA in the germline V gene. Trimming removed 5 bases from V and 2 bases from J; junction bases left unmatched: 9.

The gene calls are TRBV27 and TRBJ1-6, with no clear D. V was cut by 7 bases and J by 8 bases, with 18 bases left in between. CDR3 length equals 15 residues. The germline CDR1 and CDR2 sequences are MNHEY and SMNVEV (reference sequence). In DNA, the CDR3 is TGTGCCAGCAAGAGGGATAGGCTGGGTTATTCACCCCTCCACTTT. Protein sequence: CASKRDRLGYSPLHF.

V and J are TRBV28 and TRBJ1-5, with 7 bases aligning to TRBD1. V lost 8 bases, J lost 4 bases, and 11 bases stayed unmatched. Germline V gene lookup returns CDR1 MDHEN and CDR2 SYDVKM. The length of the CDR3 is 15 residues. CDR3 residues: CASDLGGFRNQPQHF. The CDR3 DNA is TGTGCCAGCGACTTAGGGGGCTTTCGAAATCAGCCCCAGCATTTT.

V gene TRBV7-2 combines with J gene TRBJ1-1; D call uncertain. The V gene lost 1 base and the J gene lost 7 bases, with 7 bases spanning the gap. There are 12 residues in the CDR3. Germline CDR1 SGHTA, CDR2 FQGNSA. CDR3 nucleotides: TGTGCCAGCAGCTTAGTTGTCTTTGAAGCTTTCTTT. The encoded protein is CASSLVVFEAFF.

This chain uses TRBV9 with TRBJ2-7; TRBD2 matches 7 bases. V dropped 0 bases and J dropped 0; count of bases not matched to a gene: 6. Germline V gene data show CDR1 as SGDLS and CDR2 as YYNGEE. The CDR3 runs to 16 residues. CDR3 in DNA: TGTGCCAGCAGCGTAGGTGATAGCGGGCCCTCCTACGAGCAGTACTTC. Translation: CASSVGDSGPSYEQYF.

J is TRBJ1-3 and V is TRBV2, with D tentatively TRBD1 (6 bases). CDR3 size: 16 residues. Trimming removed 5 bases at V and 0 bases at J, with 14 bases between. The germline V gene encodes CDR1 SNHLY and CDR2 FYNNEI. The CDR3 DNA is TGTGCCAGCAGTACACAGGGTCTAAGCTCTGGAAACACCATATATTTT. It encodes CASSTQGLSSGNTIYF.

This clone occurred a few times. The same CDR3 can be traced to other DNA sequences in this sample. V is TRBV28 and J is TRBJ1-2; no firm D call. Per the germline V gene, CDR1 is MDHEN and CDR2 is SYDVKM. V was trimmed by 8 bases and J by 4 bases, leaving 11 bases between them. The CDR3 has 12 amino acids. The CDR3 here is CASSRQAYGYTF. The CDR3 DNA follows: TGTGCCAGCTCCCGGCAAGCCTATGGCTACACCTTC.

This clone showed up just once. This chain connects TRBV11-3 to TRBJ2-3, with 8 bases aligning to TRBD2. The CDR3 length is 13 residues. V lost 5 bases, J lost 5 bases, and 3 bases stayed unmatched. CDR1 SGHNT and CDR2 YENEEA come from the germline V gene. The CDR3 nucleotides are TGTGCCAGCAGCCGGGGGGGCGAAGATACGCAGTATTTT. It is translated as CASSRGGEDTQYF.

This clone was detected once. The sample contains more than one DNA sequence encoding this CDR3. The chain combines TRBV7-2 with TRBJ1-2; D possibly corresponds to TRBD1 (5 bases). V lost 6 bases to trimming and J lost 8 bases, with 25 bases between them. The germline gives CDR1 SGHTA, CDR2 FQGNSA. This CDR3 is 16 amino acids long. The CDR3: CASSLRDGATLAGYTF. CDR3 coding DNA: TGTGCCAGCAGTCTACGAGACGGGGCCACCCTGGCCGGCTACACCTTC.

CDR3 sequence: CASSQEGQGPYEQYF. DNA of the CDR3: TGTGCCAGCAGCCAAGAGGGACAGGGGCCCTACGAGCAGTACTTC. The chain couples TRBV4-2 to TRBJ2-7; 10 bases align to TRBD1. The V gene end was trimmed by 0 bases and the J gene end by 2 bases; junction bases not matched to a gene: 1. Germline lookup yields CDR1 LGHNA and CDR2 YNFKEQ. The CDR3 contains 15 residues.

The rearrangement links TRBV7-9 to TRBJ2-7; D gene ambiguous. This CDR3 comprises 13 residues. Trimming took 8 bases from V and 3 from J, leaving 14 bases between them. In germline, CDR1 is SEHNR, CDR2 FQNEAQ (reference sequence). CDR3 bases: TGTGCCAGCCAGCTTGGGGAAGTCTACGAGCAGTACTTC. Encoded protein: CASQLGEVYEQYF. Full variable domain (rest looked up from reference TRBV7-9 and TRBJ2-7): DTGVSQNPRHKITKRGQNVTFRCDPISEHNRLYWYRQTLGQGPEFLTYFQNEAQLEKSRLLSDRFSAERPKGSFSTLEIQRTEQGDSAMYLCASQLGEVYEQYFGPGTRLTVT.

This clone was recorded once. The chain carries TRBV9 and TRBJ2-3; D is unresolved. This CDR3 contains 12 residues. Trimming took off 4 bases at V and 2 bases at J, with 5 bases between the two ends. Germline CDR1 is SGDLS and CDR2 is YYNGEE. The CDR3 DNA is TGTGCCAGCAGCCCCATCACAGATACGCAGTATTTT. It translates to CASSPITDTQYF.

J is TRBJ2-5 and V is TRBV15; tentative D call: TRBD1 (6 bases). There are 12 residues in the CDR3. V gave up 8 bases and J gave up 4 bases, with 11 bases separating them. CDR1 LNHNV and CDR2 YYDKDF come from the germline V gene (reference sequence). CDR3 in amino acids: CATHRVGETQYF. Written as DNA, the CDR3 is TGTGCCACCCACAGGGTTGGAGAGACCCAGTACTTC.

This clone was observed a single time. This sequence joins TRBV2 and TRBJ2-7; D ambiguous. Germline CDR1 reads SNHLY; CDR2 reads FYNNEI. The CDR3 sequence is 12 residues long. The V end was cut by 8 bases, the J end by 3 bases, with 11 bases between. In nucleotides, the CDR3 is TGTGCCAGCCGTCCTGGGTTCTACGAGCAGTACTTC. The encoded protein is CASRPGFYEQYF.

This clone showed up just a few times. The rearrangement uses TRBV5-1 and TRBJ1-1; possible D gene TRBD1, 5 bases. Germline loops: CDR1 SGHRS, CDR2 YFSETQ. The CDR3 has 14 amino acids. The V end was cut by 4 bases, the J end by 1 base, with 11 bases between. The CDR3, as DNA: TGCGCCAGCAGCCCGGGACTTCAGAACACTGAAGCTTTCTTT. Residues: CASSPGLQNTEAFF.

The chain recombines TRBV5-6 with TRBJ2-7; D is perhaps TRBD1 or TRBD2 (5 bases each). Germline V gene sequence: CDR1 SGHDT, CDR2 YYEEEE. The V gene lost 1 base and the J gene lost 4 bases, with 9 bases spanning the gap. The CDR3 contains 13 residues. The CDR3 region has the DNA TGTGCCAGCAGCTTGCCGGGGCCATACGAGCAGTACTTC. This encodes CASSLPGPYEQYF.

V usage is TRBV19 and J usage is TRBJ2-1; weak D call: TRBD1 (6 bases). The CDR3 runs 18 residues. V lost 4 bases and J 3 bases, leaving 22 bases between the germline ends. Germline V gene data show CDR1 as LNHDA and CDR2 as SQIVND (reference sequence). Written as DNA, the CDR3 is TGTGCCAGTAGTAAGACAGGTCGCTCCGACACCAACTACAATGAGCAGTTCTTC. Its translation: CASSKTGRSDTNYNEQFF.

On this clone itself: A read error may account for a junction end that differs from germline. The chain carries TRBV5-1 and TRBJ2-2; 9 bases are a match to TRBD2. This CDR3 is built from 15 residues. Germline assignment: CDR1 SGHRS and CDR2 YFSETQ. DNA for the CDR3: TGTGCCAGCAGCTCTAGCGGGGTGAGCACCGGGGAGCTGTTTTTT. This encodes CASSSSGVSTGELFF.